Included here is one T cell receptor (beta chain) sequence, with context. No antigen is known for it. V was clipped by 2 bases and J by 0 bases; unmatched bases: 3. The CDR3 extends over 17 amino acids. Germline loops: CDR1 MNHNS, CDR2 SASEGT. These data are taken from a study of Ad26.COV2.S vaccination and SARS-CoV-2 variants. Study at large: Intramuscularly, Ad26.COV2.S was given either once or twice, 56 days apart. Whole-study results and caveats: Analytic work on TCR breadth and depth might have understated the full extent of total T cell responses. Recipients given vaccine exceeded placebo recipients in spike-specific TCR breadth. Substantial response breadth was reportedly seen for spike-specific CD8+ and CD4+ T cells after vaccination.

The repertoire was sequenced with immunoSEQ multiplex PCR; TCRdb's copy has only in-frame clones and lacks some. The table shows fewer than 500,000 clones, with around 90% occurring only once. Treatment specified: about 20 received Ad26.COV2.S at low or high dose, single or two shots; 5 received placebo; per-sample allocation not given. Repertoires come from day 63 after the first vaccine or placebo injection. This clonotype originated in a person between 18 and 60 years old who received the Ad26.COV2.S COVID-19 vaccine or a placebo. J is TRBJ2-3 and V is TRBV6-1; 12 bases agree with TRBD2. The sequenced sample was peripheral blood, obtained in a trial of Ad26.COV2.S vaccine versus placebo. This chain's CDR3 is CASSEIGLAGSTDTQYF. CDR3 sequence (DNA): TGTGCCAGCAGTGAAATAGGACTAGCGGGGAGCACAGATACGCAGTATTTT.